This T cell receptor beta chain was identified in a study of T cells in Graves' hyperthyroidism and ophthalmopathy. This clonotype turned up a few times. Amplification of TCR beta CDR3 regions used RNA as the template. RT-PCR in the first round (using the HTBI primer set) targeted the TCR CDR3. MiXCR, run by TCRdb on the multiplex PCR reads, gives a single entry per CDR3 protein. Here the sample spans 700,000 to 850,000 distinct CDR3 sequences, around 40% being singletons. The study based diagnoses on clinical symptoms, serum thyroxine and TRAb, thyroid ultrasound and orbital computed tomography. The TCR comes from a woman in her 40s with Graves' hyperthyroidism. Sample: blood.

CDR3 coding DNA: TGTGCCAGTAGTATCCTGGAGGGGGCTAACTATGGCTACACCTTC. As protein: CASSILEGANYGYTF. The chain joins TRBV19 to TRBJ1-2; possible D gene TRBD1, 6 bases. The germline gives CDR1 LNHDA, CDR2 SQIVND (reference sequence). This CDR3 contains 15 residues. Trimming cost V 3 bases and J 0 bases, with 11 bases left between them.